This entry is about one T cell receptor beta chain. What it binds is unknown. Generated by immunoSEQ multiplex PCR, the TCRdb table keeps only in-frame clones and is missing some. This sample has approximately 98,000 clones; around nine tenths occur once, and the top ten carry over 3%. These data come from a study of T cell responses to AZD1222 COVID-19 vaccine. Overall study results and limits: CD4 TCRs covered the whole spike, strongest at regions 160-218 and 743-854. Two doses of AZD1222 preceded a rise in Spike-specific TCR breadth and depth.

The germline CDR1 and CDR2 sequences are MDHEN and SYDVKM. CDR3 size: 15 residues. With 3 bases removed from V and 3 bases from J, the gap between germline ends came to 15 bases. This chain joins TRBV28 and TRBJ2-7; a weak D match, TRBD2 (6 bases). The source material was peripheral blood, sampled on day 0 of MenACWY control vaccination. The TCR sequence derives from an adult in good health. CDR3 sequence reads: CASSLGGGQSYEQYF. The CDR3 DNA follows: TGTGCCAGCAGTTTGGGTGGAGGGCAGAGCTACGAGCAGTACTTC.